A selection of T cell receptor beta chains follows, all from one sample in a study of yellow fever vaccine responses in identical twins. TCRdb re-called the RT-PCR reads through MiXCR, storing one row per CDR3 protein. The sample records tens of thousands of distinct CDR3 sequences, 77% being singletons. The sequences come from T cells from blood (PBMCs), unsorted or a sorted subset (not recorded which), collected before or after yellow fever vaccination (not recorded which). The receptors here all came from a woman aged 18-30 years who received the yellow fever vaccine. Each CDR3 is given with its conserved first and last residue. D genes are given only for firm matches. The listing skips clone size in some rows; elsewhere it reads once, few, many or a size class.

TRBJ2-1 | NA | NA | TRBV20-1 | TGCAGTGCCAAAAGGCTGAATGAGCAGTTCTTC | CSAKRLNEQFF
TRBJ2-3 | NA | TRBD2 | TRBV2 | TGTGCCAGCCAGCGGGGCCTCACAGATACGCAGTATTTT | CASQRGLTDTQYF
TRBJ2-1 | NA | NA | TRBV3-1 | TGTGCCAGCAGCCATAGAGGGAGCTTGTCAACTGGGTTCTTC | CASSHRGSLSTGFF
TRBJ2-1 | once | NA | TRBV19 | TGTGCCAGTAGTATAGATCTCCGGGGAAGTACCTACAATGAGCAGTTCTTC | CASSIDLRGSTYNEQFF
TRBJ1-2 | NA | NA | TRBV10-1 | TGCGCCAGCAGTGAGTCCGGGGGCAGGGGCTACACCTTC | CASSESGGRGYTF
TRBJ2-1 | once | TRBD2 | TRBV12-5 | TGTGCTAGTGGGCCTGGGCTAGCGGTCTCCTACAATGAGCAGTTCTTC | CASGPGLAVSYNEQFF
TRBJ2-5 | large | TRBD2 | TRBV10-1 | TGCGCCAGCAGTGAGGGGGTTAGCGGGCAAGAGACCCAGTACTTC | CASSEGVSGQETQYF
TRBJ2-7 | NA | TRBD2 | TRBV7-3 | TGTGCCAGCAGCCTAACGGTGTCTAGCGGCACCTACGAGCAGTACTTC | CASSLTVSSGTYEQYF
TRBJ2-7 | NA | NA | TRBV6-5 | TGTGCCAGCAGTTACGTAGGAGCGGCTGAGAACTACGAGCAGTACTTC | CASSYVGAAENYEQYF
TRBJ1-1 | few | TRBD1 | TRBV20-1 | TGCAGTTTTACAGGACAGGGACTTGAAGCTTTCTTT | CSFTGQGLEAFF
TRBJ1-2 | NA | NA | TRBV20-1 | TGCAGTGCTAAGCCGGGGTCGGACTATGGCTACACCTTC | CSAKPGSDYGYTF
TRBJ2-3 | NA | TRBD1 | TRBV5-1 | TGCGCCAGCAGCTTGGAGGGACAGGGCACAGATACGCAGTATTTT | CASSLEGQGTDTQYF
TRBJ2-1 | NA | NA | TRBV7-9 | TGTGCCAGCAGCTTACCGGACAGTGGCAATGAGCAGTTCTTC | CASSLPDSGNEQFF
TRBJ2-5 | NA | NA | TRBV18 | TGTGCCAGCTCACCAGGGAAAGAGACCCAGTACTTC | CASSPGKETQYF
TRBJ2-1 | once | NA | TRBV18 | TGTGCCAGCTCACCGGTGAGCTCCTACAATGAGCAGTTCTTC | CASSPVSSYNEQFF
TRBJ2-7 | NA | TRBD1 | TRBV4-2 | TGTGCCAGCAGCCAAGAAGGGACAGGGACTTCCTACGAGCAGTACTTC | CASSQEGTGTSYEQYF
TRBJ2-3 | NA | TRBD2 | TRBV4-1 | TGCGCCAGCAGCCAACCCCCTCTAGCGGGAGTAACAGATACGCAGTATTTT | CASSQPPLAGVTDTQYF
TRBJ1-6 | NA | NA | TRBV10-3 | TGTGCCATCAGTGAGTCTCAGGGTGCCCTCCACTTT | CAISESQGALHF
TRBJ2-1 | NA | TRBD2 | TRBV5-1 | TGCGCCAGCAGCTTGGCCTTGGCGGGGGGATTTTTAGATGAGCAGTTCTTC | CASSLALAGGFLDEQFF
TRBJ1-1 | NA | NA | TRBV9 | TGTGCCAGCAGCGTAGACCCTAGGACGAACTCTGAAGCTTTCTTT | CASSVDPRTNSEAFF
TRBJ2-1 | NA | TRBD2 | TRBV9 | TGTGCCAGCAGCGTAGCTCCGGCGGGAGTGGCCAACAATGAGCAGTTCTTC | CASSVAPAGVANNEQFF
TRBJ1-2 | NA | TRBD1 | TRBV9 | TGTGCCAGCAGCACCCCGGACAGGGCCCGCAACTATGGCTACACCTTC | CASSTPDRARNYGYTF
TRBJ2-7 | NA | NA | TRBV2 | TGTGCCAGCAGTGACAGGTTCGACGAGCAGTACTTC | CASSDRFDEQYF
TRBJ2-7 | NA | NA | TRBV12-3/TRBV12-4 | TGTGCCAGCAGCTTCGGCAGGGGCGGTTACGAGCAGTACTTC | CASSFGRGGYEQYF
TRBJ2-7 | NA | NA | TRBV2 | TGTGCCAGCAGTGTAACGAGCTCCTACGAGCAGTACTTC | CASSVTSSYEQYF
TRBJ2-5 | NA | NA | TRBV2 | TGTGCCAGCAGGGGTCAGCGGGAGACCCAGTACTTC | CASRGQRETQYF
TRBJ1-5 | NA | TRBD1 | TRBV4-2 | TGTGCCAGCAGCCAACCAGGGGGGTCTGTATCTCAGCCCCAGCATTTT | CASSQPGGSVSQPQHF
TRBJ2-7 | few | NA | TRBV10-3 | TGTGCCATCAGTCTCTCCTCCGTAAGGGGGTCGATTGGCTACGAGCAGTACTTC | CAISLSSVRGSIGYEQYF
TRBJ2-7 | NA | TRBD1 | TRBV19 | TGTGCCAGTAGTATAAGGGGACAGGGGACCTACGAGCAGTACTTC | CASSIRGQGTYEQYF
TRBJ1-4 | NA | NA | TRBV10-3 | TGTGCCATCAGTGAGTCGTTAGGGGTTGGTGAAAAACTGTTTTTT | CAISESLGVGEKLFF
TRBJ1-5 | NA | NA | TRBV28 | TGTGCCAGCGGCTCGGGTGTTAGTCAGCCCCAGCATTTT | CASGSGVSQPQHF
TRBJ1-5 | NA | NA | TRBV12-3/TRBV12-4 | TGTGCCAGCAGTCGACTCACAGCTACTCCCAATACCTTCAATCAGCCCCAGCATTTT | CASSRLTATPNTFNQPQHF
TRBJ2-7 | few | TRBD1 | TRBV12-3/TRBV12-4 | TGTGCCAGCAGCTGGGACAGCTCCTACGAGCAGTACTTC | CASSWDSSYEQYF
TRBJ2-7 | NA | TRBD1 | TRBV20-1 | TGCAGTGCCTCGGGGACAGGGATGTACGAGCAGTACTTC | CSASGTGMYEQYF
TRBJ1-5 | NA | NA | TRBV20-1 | TGCAGTGCTAGCACACCTAATCAGCCCCAGCATTTT | CSASTPNQPQHF
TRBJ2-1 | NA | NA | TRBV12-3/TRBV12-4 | TGTGCCAGCAGTTACCGGGGGAGAAATGAGCAGTTCTTC | CASSYRGRNEQFF
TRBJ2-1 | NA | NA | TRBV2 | TGTGCCAGCAGTGAAACGCCAGGCTACAATGAGCAGTTCTTC | CASSETPGYNEQFF
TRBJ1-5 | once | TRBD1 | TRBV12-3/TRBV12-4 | TGTGCCAGCAGTCAATCGGACAGGCCACATCAGCCCCAGCATTTT | CASSQSDRPHQPQHF
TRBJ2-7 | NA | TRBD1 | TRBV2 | TGTGCCAGCAGTGAGAGGACAGGGGTGTACGAGCAGTACTTC | CASSERTGVYEQYF
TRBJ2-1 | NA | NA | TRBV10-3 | TGTGCCATCACCACAGAGCCCCCTTATGGGAATGAGCAGTTCTTC | CAITTEPPYGNEQFF
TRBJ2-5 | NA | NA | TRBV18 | TGTGCCAGCTCACCACCGTCCGGGGAAGAGACCCAGTACTTC | CASSPPSGEETQYF
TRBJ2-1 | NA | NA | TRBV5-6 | TGTGCCAGCAGCTTCGACAGGAACCTTTACAATGAGCAGTTCTTC | CASSFDRNLYNEQFF
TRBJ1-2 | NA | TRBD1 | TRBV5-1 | TGCGCCAGCAGCTTGGCGGCGACAGGGGATGGTGGCTACACCTTC | CASSLAATGDGGYTF
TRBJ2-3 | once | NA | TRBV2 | TGTGCCAGCAGTTTGGACGGGGGCACAGATACGCAGTATTTT | CASSLDGGTDTQYF
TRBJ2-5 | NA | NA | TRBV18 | TGTGCCAGCTCAACCGGGATCTCCCAAGAGACCCAGTACTTC | CASSTGISQETQYF
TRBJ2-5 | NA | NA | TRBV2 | TGTGCCAGCAAGTACCAAGAGACCCAGTACTTC | CASKYQETQYF
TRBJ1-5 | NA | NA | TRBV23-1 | TGCGCCAGCAGTCTAGTACGGACACTGCGGGGCAATCAGCCCCAGCATTTT | CASSLVRTLRGNQPQHF
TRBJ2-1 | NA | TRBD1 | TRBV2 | TGTGCCAGCCGAACAGGGGGCGCGGGCAATGAGCAGTTCTTC | CASRTGGAGNEQFF
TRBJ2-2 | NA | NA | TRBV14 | TGTGCCAGCAGACTACTAGGCACCGGGGAGCTGTTTTTT | CASRLLGTGELFF
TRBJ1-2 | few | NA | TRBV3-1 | TGTGCCAGCAGCCAAGATCTAAAGACAGCTTTATATGGCTACACCTTC | CASSQDLKTALYGYTF
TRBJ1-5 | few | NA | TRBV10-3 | TGTGCCATCAGCCGGAACAATCAGCCCCAGCATTTT | CAISRNNQPQHF
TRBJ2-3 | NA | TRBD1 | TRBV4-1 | TGCGCCAGCAGCCAAGAGGTCACAGGGGGTCAAGATACGCAGTATTTT | CASSQEVTGGQDTQYF
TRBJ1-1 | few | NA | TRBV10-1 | TGCGCCAGCCGCCCGGGCAGCATGAACACTGAAGCTTTCTTT | CASRPGSMNTEAFF
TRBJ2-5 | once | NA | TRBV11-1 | TGTGCCAGCAGCTTAAGGAGGGAAGAGACCCAGTACTTC | CASSLRREETQYF
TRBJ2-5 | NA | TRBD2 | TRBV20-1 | TGCAGTGCTTTGAAGACTAGCGGACAAGAGACCCAGTACTTC | CSALKTSGQETQYF
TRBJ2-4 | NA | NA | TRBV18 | TGTGCCAGCTCACCCGCGGGCTCCAAAAACATTCAGTACTTC | CASSPAGSKNIQYF